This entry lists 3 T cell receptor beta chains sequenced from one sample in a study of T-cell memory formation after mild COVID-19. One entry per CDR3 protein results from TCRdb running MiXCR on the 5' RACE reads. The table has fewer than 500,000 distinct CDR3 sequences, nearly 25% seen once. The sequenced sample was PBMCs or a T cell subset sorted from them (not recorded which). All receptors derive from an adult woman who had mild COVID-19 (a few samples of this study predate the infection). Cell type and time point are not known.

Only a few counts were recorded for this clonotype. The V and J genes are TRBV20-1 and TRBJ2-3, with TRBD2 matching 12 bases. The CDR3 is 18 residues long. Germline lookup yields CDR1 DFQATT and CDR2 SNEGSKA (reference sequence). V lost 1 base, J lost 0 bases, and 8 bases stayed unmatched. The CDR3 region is CSARGASGGAPSTDTQYF. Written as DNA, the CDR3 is TGCAGTGCTAGAGGTGCTAGCGGGGGGGCTCCTAGCACAGATACGCAGTATTTT.

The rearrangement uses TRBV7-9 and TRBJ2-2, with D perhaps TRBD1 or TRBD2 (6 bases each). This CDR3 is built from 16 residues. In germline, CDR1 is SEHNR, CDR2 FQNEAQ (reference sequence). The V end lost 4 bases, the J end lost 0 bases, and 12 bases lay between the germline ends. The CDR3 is CASSSRDTANTGELFF. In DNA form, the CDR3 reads TGTGCCAGCAGCTCGCGGGACACTGCGAACACCGGGGAGCTGTTTTTT.

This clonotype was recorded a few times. This CDR3 is CASSYSRLSDYNEQFF. The CDR3 coding sequence is TGTGCCAGCAGTTACTCGAGGCTTAGCGATTACAATGAGCAGTTCTTC. V gene TRBV6-2 or TRBV6-3 combines with J gene TRBJ2-1, with D maybe TRBD2 (5 bases). The V gene's germline CDR1 is MNHEY and CDR2 SVGEGT. V dropped 0 bases and J dropped 4 bases, with 13 bases sitting between them. The CDR3 spans 16 residues.